This T cell receptor (beta chain) was sequenced for a study of blood T cells in healthy people across ages. The CDR3 is 15 amino acids. V lost 0 bases and J 5 bases, leaving 10 bases between the germline ends. Through a sample-barcoded 5' primer and a J-beta primer mix, a second PCR was run for roughly 6 to 11 cycles. TCRdb processed the 5' RACE reads anew with MiXCR; each CDR3 protein has one entry. The repertoire holds some 760,000 distinct CDR3 sequences, 25% seen once, with more than 3% in the top ten. These data also formed part of another study, on T cells of mothers and their children.

The clonotype was recovered from a boy aged 10-17 years in good health. The sequenced material came from blood. The genes are TRBV12-3 or TRBV12-4 and TRBJ2-2; possibly TRBD1 for D (5 bases). The CDR3 sequence: CASSLAGVSTGELFF. The CDR3 DNA reads as TGTGCCAGCAGTTTAGCAGGGGTCAGTACCGGGGAGCTGTTTTTT.